This T cell receptor (beta chain) was sequenced in a study of cytomegalovirus exposure and HLA in healthy donors. Repertoires were generated with immunoSEQ multiplex PCR, while TCRdb's copy carries only in-frame clones and drops some. The repertoire has about 130,000 clones, approximately 89% of them found once; the top ten carry 9% to 9.5%. Worth noting for this clone: Its specificity is unknown.

The length of the CDR3 is 13 residues. V dropped 2 bases and J dropped 8; count of bases not matched to a gene: 6. CDR1 and CDR2 (germline): SGHNT, YYREEE (reference sequence). Regarding the study as a whole: Rarity held for most TCR sequences, but there were some public TCRs that occurred in many donors. A classifier reportedly called cytomegalovirus status with high sensitivity and specificity.

The sequenced sample was PBMCs. The rearrangement links TRBV5-4 to TRBJ1-2; 7 bases line up with TRBD1. The receptor was isolated from a woman aged 18-35 years in good health and CMV-seropositive. As DNA, the CDR3 is TGTGCCAGCAGCTTTGACAGGGTCGGGGGCTACACCTTC. Translation: CASSFDRVGGYTF.